This T cell receptor (beta chain) came from a study of blood T cells in healthy people across ages (dated by TCRdb to between 2015 and 2017). Background for the entire study: In model experiments, template switching captured roughly one uniquely barcoded TCR beta cDNA molecule for every two T cells. Using the same blood draw, the study looked at two additional independent replicas of 1 million unique cDNA reads for two donors, one aged 18 to 30 and the other aged 80 or older. Four age groups were formed from the donors: young (average approximately 15 years), middle-aged (more than 35), aged (roughly 56) and long-lived (around 82). Donors of different ages were randomly distributed across sequencing lanes to avoid experimental bias. Age-related changes in TCR beta repertoire diversity were measured in the study by deep sequencing normalized with unique cDNA molecular identifiers. What the research found in general, with its limitations: A strong correlation was found between observed TCR beta diversity and the percentage of naive T cells measured by flow cytometry. Compared with the aged group, more naive CD4+ T cells, fewer expanded clones and increased TCR diversity were shown by the long-lived group, suggesting age selection. The CMV infection status of donors was not known, potentially confounding age-related changes in expanded clonotypes. Estimates of total diversity from one million sequenced T cells were regarded as lower bounds and underestimates. Observed TCR beta diversity per million T cells fell roughly linearly with age, and a significant reduction was already apparent by age around 39. Since profiling was done on bulk unsorted PBMCs, naive and antigen-experienced compartments could not be conclusively compared.

Systemically healthy Caucasian individuals from Russia, 35 to 40 in total and aged roughly 6 to 100 years, were included as donors. Around 10 milliliters of peripheral blood were collected from each donor into EDTA-treated Vacutainer tubes. Ficoll-Paque density-gradient centrifugation was used to isolate PBMCs, with at least 7 million per sample. Total RNA, at least 5.5 micrograms per sample, was extracted from PBMCs with Trizol reagent. Naive CD45RAhigh/CD27high T cell percentages were measured by flow cytometry on a PBMC aliquot from every donor. A remark on this clonotype: This receptor's antigen is unknown. No much larger clonotype is one base removed from it; base qualities were not supplied.

Library preparation was by 5' RACE. The run used an Illumina HiSeq 2500. The second PCR ran for about 6 to 11 cycles and used a J-beta primer mix along with a sample-barcoded 5' primer. Each TCR beta cDNA molecule received a unique molecular identifier from a template-switch 5' adaptor carrying 12 random nucleotides. Each sample yielded at least 3 million CDR3-containing paired-end reads. First-strand cDNA was synthesized from all RNA with the Mint cDNA synthesis kit, primed by a TRBC-specific oligonucleotide. After uracil-DNA glycosylase treatment, a first 18-cycle PCR used universal primers M1SS and BC2_uni_R on all cDNA. Under the source paper's analysis protocol: For normalization, 1 million high-quality reads, each with a distinct molecular identifier, were randomly selected from each sample. Reads with shared molecular identifiers were discarded instead of being binned into consensus sequences. MiTCR, run with a Q25 quality threshold and the strictest error-elimination algorithm, handled CDR3 identification, clonotype clustering and error correction. A nonparametric unseen species model with Euler transformation was used to estimate a lower bound on total TCR beta diversity. TCRdb handled the public reads itself, with Q25 trimming in fastp and clone calling in MiXCR, and kept productive beta chains. Records with the same CDR3 protein are collapsed into one entry carrying the most frequent genes and DNA. None of the V and J calls come from the authors' own analysis; TCRdb made them. This sample has 650,000 to 950,000 distinct CDR3 sequences in its table, and roughly 44% of those were observed once. Under 20% of the sample lies in the top ten.

CDR1 KGHSH and CDR2 LQKENI are derived from the germline V gene. Germline trimming: 3 bases from V, 5 bases from J; junction bases outside gene matches: 8. The CDR3, cysteine through phenylalanine, is 15 amino acids long. The read is trimmed to its CDR3 DNA, 45 bases read in frame from base 1. Recombination connected TRBV18 to TRBJ2-7, with 9 middle bases fitting TRBD1. The TCR sequence derives from a man between 60 and 75 years old in good health. Sequencing was carried out using blood. In nucleotides, the sequence is TGTGCCAGCTCACCTCGCATCCGGGACAGGGACGAGCAGTACTTC. Its amino acids are CASSPRIRDRDEQYF.